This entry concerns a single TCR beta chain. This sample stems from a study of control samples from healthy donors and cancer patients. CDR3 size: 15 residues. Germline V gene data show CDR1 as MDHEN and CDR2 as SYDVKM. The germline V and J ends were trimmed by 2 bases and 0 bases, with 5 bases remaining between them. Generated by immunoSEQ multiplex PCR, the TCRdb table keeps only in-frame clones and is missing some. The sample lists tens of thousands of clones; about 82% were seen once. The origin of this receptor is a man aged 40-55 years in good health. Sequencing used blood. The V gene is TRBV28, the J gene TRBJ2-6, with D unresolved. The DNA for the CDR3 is TGTGCCAGCAGTTTAAGTCTCTCTGGGGCCAACGTCCTGACTTTC. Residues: CASSLSLSGANVLTF.